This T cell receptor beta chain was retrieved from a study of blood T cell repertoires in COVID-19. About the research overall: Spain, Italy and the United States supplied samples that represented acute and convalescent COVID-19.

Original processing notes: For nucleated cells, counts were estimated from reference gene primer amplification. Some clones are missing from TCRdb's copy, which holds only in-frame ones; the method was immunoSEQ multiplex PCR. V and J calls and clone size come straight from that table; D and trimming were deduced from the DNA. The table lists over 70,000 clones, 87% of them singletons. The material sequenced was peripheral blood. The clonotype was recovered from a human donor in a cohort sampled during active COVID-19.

DNA of the CDR3: TGTGCCAGTTCCTTCTCGGGACAGGTTAATGAAAAACTGTTTTTT. Its protein product is CASSFSGQVNEKLFF. The V and J genes are TRBV19 and TRBJ1-4, with TRBD1 matching 8 bases. The V and J ends lost 8 bases and 4 bases, in that order; junction bases with no gene match: 9. Germline V gene lookup returns CDR1 LNHDA and CDR2 SQIVND (reference sequence). The CDR3 is 15 residues long.